The present T cell receptor (beta chain) was sequenced within a study of blood T cell repertoires in COVID-19. Study details: COVID-19 samples, acute and convalescent, were from the United States, Italy and Spain. PBMCs, B-cell-depleted T cells, or T cells were the source of the cDNA or gDNA that made up the material.

Original processing methods: Reference gene primer amplification gave nucleated cell count estimates. Method: immunoSEQ multiplex PCR; TCRdb's copy keeps in-frame clones and lacks some. V and J calls plus clone size are reproduced from that table; the DNA served to infer D and trimming. The repertoire consists of about 220,000 clones, with roughly 90% occurring once and the leading ten covering 2.2%. This clone turned up a few times. V was clipped by 7 bases and J by 5 bases, with 15 bases between them. The V gene's germline CDR1 is MNHEY and CDR2 SVGAGI. CDR3 length: 13 residues. This clonotype was obtained from a man aged 25 to 40 who had recovered from COVID-19. Sample: peripheral blood. V gene TRBV6-5 combines with J gene TRBJ2-7, with D possibly matching TRBD1 (5 bases). CDR3 in amino acids: CASNPPGSNEQYF. DNA for the CDR3: TGTGCCAGCAATCCTCCAGGGTCCAACGAGCAGTACTTC.